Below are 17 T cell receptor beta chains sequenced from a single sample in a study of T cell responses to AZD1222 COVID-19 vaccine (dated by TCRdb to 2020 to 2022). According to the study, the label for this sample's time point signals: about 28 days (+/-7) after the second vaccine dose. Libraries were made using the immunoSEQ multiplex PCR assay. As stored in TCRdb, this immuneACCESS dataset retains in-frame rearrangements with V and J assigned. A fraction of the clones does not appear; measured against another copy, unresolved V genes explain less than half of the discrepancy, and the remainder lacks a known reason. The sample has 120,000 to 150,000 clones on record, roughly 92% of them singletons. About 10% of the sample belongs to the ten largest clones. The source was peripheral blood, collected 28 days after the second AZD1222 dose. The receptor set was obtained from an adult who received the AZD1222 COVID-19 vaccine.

CDR3 loop: CASRRTSGGATQYF. CDR3 DNA sequence: TGTGCCAGCAGGAGGACTAGCGGGGGGGCAACCCAGTACTTC. The gene calls are TRBV6-5 and TRBJ2-5; 15 bases fit TRBD2. Germline CDR1 is MNHEY and CDR2 is SVGAGI. The CDR3 has 14 residues. After removal of 6 bases from V and 8 bases from J, the junction contained 4 bases not matched to a gene.

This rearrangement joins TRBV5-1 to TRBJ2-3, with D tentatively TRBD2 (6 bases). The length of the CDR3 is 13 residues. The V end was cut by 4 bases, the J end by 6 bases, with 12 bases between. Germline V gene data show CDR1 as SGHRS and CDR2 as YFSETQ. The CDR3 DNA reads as TGCGCCAGCAGCCCCCCGGGGGAGGATACGCAGTATTTT. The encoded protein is CASSPPGEDTQYF.

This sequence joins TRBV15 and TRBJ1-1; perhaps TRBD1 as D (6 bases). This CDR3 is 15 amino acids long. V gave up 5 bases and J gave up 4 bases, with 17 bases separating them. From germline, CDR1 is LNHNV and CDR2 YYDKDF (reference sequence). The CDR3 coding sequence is TGTGCCACCAGCGTTGCCGGGACCAGGGGCACTGAAGCTTTCTTT. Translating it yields CATSVAGTRGTEAFF. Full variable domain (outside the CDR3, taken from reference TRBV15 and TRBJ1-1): DAMVIQNPRYQVTQFGKPVTLSCSQTLNHNVMYWYQQKSSQAPKLLFHYYDKDFNNEADTPDNFQSRRPNTSFCFLDIRSPGLGDTAMYLCATSVAGTRGTEAFFGQGTRLTVV.

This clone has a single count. In nucleotides, the CDR3 is TGTGCCAGCAGCCCGCCCCCTCCCACTGAAGCTTTCTTT. This gives the protein CASSPPPPTEAFF. This chain links TRBV12-3 or TRBV12-4 with TRBJ1-1, with no clear D. The V and J ends lost 6 bases and 4 bases respectively, with 12 bases between them. The CDR3 runs to 13 residues.

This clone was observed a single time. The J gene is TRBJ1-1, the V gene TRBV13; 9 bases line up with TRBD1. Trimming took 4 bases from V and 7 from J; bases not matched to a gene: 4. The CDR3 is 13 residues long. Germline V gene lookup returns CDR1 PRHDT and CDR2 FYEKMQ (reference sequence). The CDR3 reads CASSSTGGYEAFF. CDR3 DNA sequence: TGTGCCAGCAGCTCGACAGGGGGGTATGAAGCTTTCTTT.

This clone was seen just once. The CDR3 spells CASSGTGGKYEQYV. Here the CDR3 DNA reads TGTGCCAGCAGTGGGACAGGGGGCAAATACGAGCAGTACGTC. This chain uses TRBV28 with TRBJ2-7; 12 bases agree with TRBD1. The CDR3 is made up of 14 amino acids. Germline V gene sequence: CDR1 MDHEN, CDR2 SYDVKM. J was trimmed by 4 bases and V by 5 bases; bases with no gene match: 3.

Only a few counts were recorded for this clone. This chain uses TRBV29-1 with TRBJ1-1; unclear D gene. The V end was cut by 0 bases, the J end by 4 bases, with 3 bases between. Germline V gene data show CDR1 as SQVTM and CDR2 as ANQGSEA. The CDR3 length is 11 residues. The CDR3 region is CSVEDSTEAFF. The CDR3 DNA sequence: TGCAGCGTTGAAGACAGCACTGAAGCTTTCTTT.

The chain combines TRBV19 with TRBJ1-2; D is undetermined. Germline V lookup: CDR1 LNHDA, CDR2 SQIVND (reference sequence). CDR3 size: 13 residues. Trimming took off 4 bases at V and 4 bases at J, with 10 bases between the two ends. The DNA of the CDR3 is TGTGCCAGTAGTACCGGCGGGATCTATGGCTACACCTTC. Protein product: CASSTGGIYGYTF.

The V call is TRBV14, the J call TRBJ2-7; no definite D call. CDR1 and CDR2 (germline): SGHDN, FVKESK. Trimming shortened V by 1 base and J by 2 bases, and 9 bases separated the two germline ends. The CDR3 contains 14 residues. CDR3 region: CASSQVYPAYEQYF. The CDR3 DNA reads TGTGCCAGCAGCCAAGTATATCCCGCCTACGAGCAGTACTTC. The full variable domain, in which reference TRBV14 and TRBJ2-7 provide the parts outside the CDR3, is EAGVTQFPSHSVIEKGQTVTLRCDPISGHDNLYWYRRVMGKEIKFLLHFVKESKQDESGMPNNRFLAERTGGTYSTLKVQPAELEDSGVYFCASSQVYPAYEQYFGPGTRLTVT.

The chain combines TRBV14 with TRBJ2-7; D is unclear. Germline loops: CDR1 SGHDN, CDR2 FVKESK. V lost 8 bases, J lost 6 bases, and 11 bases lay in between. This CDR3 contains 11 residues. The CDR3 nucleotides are TGTGCCAGCCACTGGGCCGCCGAGCAGTACGTC. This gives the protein CASHWAAEQYV.

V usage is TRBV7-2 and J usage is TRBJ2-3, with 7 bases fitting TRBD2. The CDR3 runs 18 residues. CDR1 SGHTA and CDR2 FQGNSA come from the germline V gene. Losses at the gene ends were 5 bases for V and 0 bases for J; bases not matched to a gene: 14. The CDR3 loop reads CASSQTGGAITSTDTQYF. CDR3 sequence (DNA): TGTGCCAGCAGCCAGACGGGAGGCGCAATAACTAGCACAGATACGCAGTATTTT.

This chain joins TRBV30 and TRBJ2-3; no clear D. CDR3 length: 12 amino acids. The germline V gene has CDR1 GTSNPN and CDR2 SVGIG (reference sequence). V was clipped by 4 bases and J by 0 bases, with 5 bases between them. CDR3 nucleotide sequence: TGTGCCTGGACGACGAGCACAGATACGCAGTATTTT. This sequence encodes CAWTTSTDTQYF.

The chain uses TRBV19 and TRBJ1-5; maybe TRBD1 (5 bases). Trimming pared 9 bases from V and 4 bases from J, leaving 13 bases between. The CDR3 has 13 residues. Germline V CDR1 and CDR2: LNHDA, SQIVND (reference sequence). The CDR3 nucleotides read TGTGCCAGCGGGGCAGGTTGGAATCAGCCCCAGCATTTT. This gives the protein CASGAGWNQPQHF.

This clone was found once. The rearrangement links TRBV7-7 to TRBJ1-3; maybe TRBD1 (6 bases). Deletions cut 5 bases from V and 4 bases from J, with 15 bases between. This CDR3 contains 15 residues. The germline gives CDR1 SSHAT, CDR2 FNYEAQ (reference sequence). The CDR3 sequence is CASSQEGTPGNTIYF. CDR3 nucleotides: TGTGCCAGCAGCCAAGAGGGGACACCCGGAAACACCATATATTTT.

The CDR3 sequence: CASSLGASQDTQYF. CDR3 coding DNA: TGTGCCAGCAGTTTGGGGGCAAGTCAGGATACGCAGTATTTT. The V gene is TRBV28, the J gene TRBJ2-3, with a possible D match to TRBD1 (6 bases). CDR1 MDHEN and CDR2 SYDVKM come from the germline V gene. The length of the CDR3 is 14 residues. V dropped 3 bases and J dropped 6 bases, with 13 bases sitting between them.

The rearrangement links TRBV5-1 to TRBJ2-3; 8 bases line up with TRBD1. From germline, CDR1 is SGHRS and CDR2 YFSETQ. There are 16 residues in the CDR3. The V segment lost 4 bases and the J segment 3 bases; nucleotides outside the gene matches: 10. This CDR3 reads CASSPSGGANTDTQYF. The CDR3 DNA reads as TGCGCCAGCAGCCCATCAGGGGGCGCGAATACAGATACGCAGTATTTT.

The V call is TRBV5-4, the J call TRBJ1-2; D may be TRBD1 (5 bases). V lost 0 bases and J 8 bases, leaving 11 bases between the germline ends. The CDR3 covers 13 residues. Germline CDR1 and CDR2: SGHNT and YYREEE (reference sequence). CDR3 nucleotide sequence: TGTGCCAGCAGCTTGGGGAGGGGCGCGGGCTACACCTTC. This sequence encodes CASSLGRGAGYTF.